Below, 26 T cell receptor beta chains from the same sample are listed, as sequenced in a study of Ad26.COV2.S vaccination and SARS-CoV-2 variants. Treatment here: around 19 received Ad26.COV2.S at low or high dose, single or two shots; about five received placebo; per-sample allocation not given. Collection of samples fell on day 63 after the first vaccine or placebo injection. This table comes from immunoSEQ multiplex PCR, and its TCRdb copy is limited to in-frame clones, with some not included. The sample carries roughly 510,000 clones, approximately 90% recorded once. The sequencing here drew on peripheral blood, taken in a trial of Ad26.COV2.S vaccine versus placebo. The source is a person aged 18-60 years who received the Ad26.COV2.S COVID-19 vaccine or a placebo.

The V and J genes are TRBV27 and TRBJ2-7, with TRBD2 matching 7 bases. This CDR3 has 17 amino acids. Per the germline V gene, CDR1 is MNHEY and CDR2 is SMNVEV (reference sequence). V lost 5 bases, J lost 2 bases, and 15 bases stayed unmatched. CDR3: CASSLSGASSGPYEQYF. CDR3 DNA: TGTGCCAGCAGTCTCAGCGGGGCGTCTAGCGGACCCTACGAGCAGTACTTC.

The J gene is TRBJ1-6, the V gene TRBV30; D is unclear. The CDR3 covers 14 residues. The germline CDR1 and CDR2 sequences are GTSNPN and SVGIG (reference sequence). Between the trimmed V and J ends, which lost 0 bases and 5 bases, there was a span of 8 bases. The CDR3 loop is CAWSVGSDNSPLHF. CDR3 DNA sequence: TGTGCCTGGAGTGTTGGCAGCGATAATTCACCCCTCCACTTT.

This clone was seen only once. The J gene is TRBJ2-3, the V gene TRBV5-1; a possible D gene is TRBD2 (6 bases). V lost 3 bases to trimming and J lost 5 bases, with 13 bases between them. CDR1 and CDR2 from the germline V gene are SGHRS and YFSETQ. There are 14 residues in the CDR3. CDR3 in DNA: TGCGCCAGCAGCTGGAGGGGATTCGAAGATACGCAGTATTTT. As protein: CASSWRGFEDTQYF.

The sample holds one count of this clone. The rearrangement uses TRBV18 and TRBJ2-3; 7 bases map to TRBD1. The CDR3 has 13 amino acids. V gave up 1 base and J gave up 11 bases; unmatched junction bases: 6. Germline V gene sequence: CDR1 KGHSH, CDR2 LQKENI. DNA for the CDR3: TGTGCCAGCTCACCACACCCGGGACAGAGGCAGTATTTT. Its protein product is CASSPHPGQRQYF. Combining the CDR3 with reference TRBV18 and TRBJ2-3 gives the whole variable domain NAGVMQNPRHLVRRRGQEARLRCSPMKGHSHVYWYRQLPEEGLKFMVYLQKENIIDESGMPKERFSAEFPKEGPSILRIQQVVRGDSAAYFCASSPHPGQRQYFGPGTRLTVL.

This chain joins TRBV3-1 (or the pseudogene TRBV3-2) and TRBJ2-1; no clear D. V was cut by 4 bases and J by 10 bases, with 11 bases left in between. The germline CDR1 and CDR2 sequences are LGHDT and YNNKEL (reference sequence). The length of the CDR3 is 12 residues. CDR3 amino acids: CASSLGRNEQFF. CDR3 bases: TGTGCCAGCAGCCTCGGACGTAACGAGCAGTTCTTC.

This clone was counted once. V and J are TRBV30 and TRBJ1-3, with no clear D. V was pared by 4 bases and J by 1 base, with 8 bases between. This CDR3 has 13 amino acids. The germline CDR1 and CDR2 sequences are GTSNPN and SVGIG (reference sequence). The CDR3 nucleotides read TGTGCCTGGAACCCGGGATCTGGAAACACCATATATTTT. Protein: CAWNPGSGNTIYF.

This rearrangement joins TRBV5-4 to TRBJ2-3, with unresolved D. The germline V and J ends were trimmed by 1 base and 1 base, with 4 bases remaining between them. Germline CDR1 SGHNT, CDR2 YYREEE (reference sequence). The CDR3 consists of 13 residues. In nucleotides, the CDR3 is TGTGCCAGCAGCTTGTACGGCACAGATACGCAGTATTTT. Its protein is CASSLYGTDTQYF. The entire variable domain, with the rest obtained from reference TRBV5-4 and TRBJ2-3, is as follows: ETGVTQSPTHLIKTRGQQVTLRCSSQSGHNTVSWYQQALGQGPQFIFQYYREEENGRGNFPPRFSGLQFPNYSSELNVNALELDDSALYLCASSLYGTDTQYFGPGTRLTVL.

This clone has just a few counts. This rearrangement joins TRBV6-6 to TRBJ1-5; unclear D gene. Germline CDR1 is MNHNY and CDR2 is SVGAGI (reference sequence). Trimming shortened V by 0 bases and J by 9 bases, and 6 bases separated the two germline ends. This CDR3 comprises 12 residues. The CDR3 coding sequence is TGTGCCAGCAGTTACTCGTCGTCGCCCCAGCATTTT. Protein: CASSYSSSPQHF.

The J gene is TRBJ1-5, the V gene TRBV12-3 or TRBV12-4; D not resolved. This CDR3 spans 13 amino acids. V was shortened by 5 bases and J by 4 bases, with 9 bases between the two germline ends. This CDR3 is CASSTYKNQPQHF. The CDR3 region has the DNA TGTGCCAGCAGTACCTACAAGAATCAGCCCCAGCATTTT.

The chain is built from TRBV7-3 and TRBJ2-2; 7 bases line up with TRBD2. CDR1 SGHTA and CDR2 FQGTGA come from the germline V gene. V shed 4 bases, J shed 6 bases, and the junction held 5 bases outside the gene matches. This CDR3 spans 14 amino acids. In nucleotides, the CDR3 is TGTGCCAGCAGCTGGACTAGTTTCGCCGGGGAGCTGTTTTTT. This encodes CASSWTSFAGELFF.

In this sample, this clone turned up once. The chain couples TRBV3-1 (or the pseudogene TRBV3-2) to TRBJ1-4, with D maybe TRBD1 (6 bases). CDR3 length equals 16 residues. V lost 0 bases, J lost 7 bases, and 15 bases lay in between. In germline, CDR1 is LGHDT, CDR2 YNNKEL (reference sequence). The CDR3 loop reads CASSQDLPGAGEKLFF. CDR3 sequence (DNA): TGTGCCAGCAGCCAAGATTTACCGGGGGCAGGTGAAAAACTGTTTTTT.

This clone was counted once. The V and J genes are TRBV6-2 or TRBV6-3 and TRBJ1-1; tentatively, D is TRBD1 (5 bases). Trimming stripped 0 bases from V and 11 bases from J, with 13 bases between. CDR1 and CDR2 (germline): MNHEY, SVGEGT. The CDR3 runs to 13 residues. The CDR3 protein is CASSYSTRGEAFF. The CDR3 DNA follows: TGTGCCAGCAGTTACTCCACGCGAGGGGAGGCTTTCTTT.

This clone was observed a single time. The chain combines TRBV7-3 with TRBJ1-2; D ambiguous. Trimming took 1 base from V and 8 from J, leaving 11 bases between them. This CDR3 region has 13 residues. Germline CDR1 is SGHTA and CDR2 is FQGTGA. The CDR3 loop is CASSLSGVEGYTF. In DNA form, the CDR3 reads TGTGCCAGCAGCTTAAGCGGAGTTGAGGGCTACACCTTC.

The table lists this clone with a count of one. The rearrangement links TRBV7-2 to TRBJ1-1; perhaps TRBD1 as D (6 bases). The germline V gene has CDR1 SGHTA and CDR2 FQGNSA. The CDR3 is 13 amino acids. V lost 5 bases and J lost 7, with 14 bases in between. The CDR3 DNA reads as TGTGCCAGCAGCCAATATCAGGGGAATGAAGCTTTCTTT. Its protein product is CASSQYQGNEAFF.

V is TRBV6-5 and J is TRBJ1-2; D remains unclear. Germline-derived CDR1 and CDR2 are MNHEY and SVGAGI. With 0 bases removed from V and 5 bases from J, the gap between germline ends came to 13 bases. CDR3 length: 15 amino acids. The CDR3 coding sequence is TGTGCCAGCAGTTACTCTGGATACTCCTTTTATGGCTACACCTTC. Amino acid sequence: CASSYSGYSFYGYTF.

The chain couples TRBV6-5 to TRBJ1-2; D is uncertain. With 6 bases removed from V and 6 bases from J, the gap between germline ends came to 11 bases. The CDR3 runs to 12 residues. Germline CDR1 MNHEY, CDR2 SVGAGI. CDR3 DNA sequence: TGTGCCAGCAGCAATAAAATACATGGCTACACCTTC. Translating gives CASSNKIHGYTF.

This clone appeared a few times. The V gene is TRBV7-2, the J gene TRBJ1-1; D is ambiguous. The CDR3 extends over 12 amino acids. V lost 2 bases and J lost 4, with 5 bases in between. Germline CDR1 and CDR2: SGHTA and FQGNSA. DNA of the CDR3: TGTGCCAGCAGCTTATTTGTCACTGAAGCTTTCTTT. Amino acid sequence: CASSLFVTEAFF.

This clone has more than one count but fewer than ten. The chain has TRBV6-6 and TRBJ1-6; 8 bases fit TRBD1. The CDR3 is 15 amino acids. Per germline, CDR1 MNHNY and CDR2 SVGAGI (reference sequence). The trim removed 6 bases at V and 8 bases at J, leaving 9 bases unmatched. The CDR3, as DNA: TGTGCCAGCAGGCCTCACAGGGGGGGTGATTCACCCCTCCACTTT. Residues: CASRPHRGGDSPLHF.

The chain combines TRBV6-5 with TRBJ1-1; D not resolved. The CDR3 runs 12 residues. Per germline, CDR1 MNHEY and CDR2 SVGAGI. Trimming cost V 8 bases and J 4 bases, with 11 bases left between them. The CDR3 region is CASLEQFTEAFF. For the CDR3, the DNA is TGTGCCAGCTTAGAACAGTTCACTGAAGCTTTCTTT.

The chain employs TRBV19 and TRBJ2-7; 8 nucleotides align to TRBD2. V dropped 10 bases and J dropped 3; count of bases not matched to a gene: 2. Germline V gene data show CDR1 as LNHDA and CDR2 as SQIVND (reference sequence). The CDR3 is 11 amino acids. CDR3: CATGTSYEQYF. In DNA form, the CDR3 reads TGTGCCACGGGGACTAGCTACGAGCAGTACTTC.

The V and J genes are TRBV24-1 and TRBJ2-5, with 10 bases aligning to TRBD2. The junction had 3 bases not matched to a gene; V was cut back by 1 base and J by 5 bases. The CDR3 covers 15 residues. Germline values: CDR1 KGHDR, CDR2 SFDVKD. CDR3 nucleotides: TGTGCCACCAGTGATTTAGCGGGAGGGCCGGAGACCCAGTACTTC. Encoded protein: CATSDLAGGPETQYF.

V gene TRBV15 combines with J gene TRBJ1-5; D may be TRBD1 (6 bases). This CDR3 is 16 amino acids long. V lost 0 bases, J lost 9 bases, and 18 bases lay in between. Germline V gene data show CDR1 as LNHNV and CDR2 as YYDKDF (reference sequence). Here the CDR3 reads CATSRDREQGSSPQHF. In nucleotides, the CDR3 is TGTGCCACCAGCAGAGATCGGGAACAGGGAAGTTCGCCCCAGCATTTT.

The V call is TRBV5-5, the J call TRBJ2-1; D unresolved. Per the germline V gene, CDR1 is SGHKS and CDR2 is YYEKEE (reference sequence). The CDR3 is 19 residues long. V lost 4 bases, J lost 4 bases, and 27 bases lay in between. The CDR3 DNA is TGTGCCAGCAGCCCAGATGCGGCGTCTGGCTCCCGGCCGTACAATGAGCAGTTCTTC. This translates into CASSPDAASGSRPYNEQFF.

The chain uses TRBV9 and TRBJ1-3, with 11 positions matching TRBD1. The CDR3 loop spans 15 amino acids. The germline V gene encodes CDR1 SGDLS and CDR2 YYNGEE. With V trimmed by 2 bases and J by 7 bases, 5 bases remained unmatched. CDR3: CASSVSGQGGNTIYF. CDR3 nucleotides: TGTGCCAGCAGCGTCTCGGGACAGGGGGGTAACACCATATATTTT. The entire variable domain, with the rest obtained from reference TRBV9 and TRBJ1-3, is as follows: DSGVTQTPKHLITATGQRVTLRCSPRSGDLSVYWYQQSLDQGLQFLIQYYNGEERAKGNILERFSAQQFPDLHSELNLSSLELGDSALYFCASSVSGQGGNTIYFGEGSWLTVV.

The chain recombines TRBV27 with TRBJ2-2, with D possibly TRBD2 on 5 matching bases. CDR1 and CDR2 (germline): MNHEY, SMNVEV (reference sequence). This CDR3 comprises 15 residues. V lost 8 bases and J lost 4, with 17 bases in between. The CDR3 region is CASAWPGMGTGELFF. CDR3 coding DNA: TGTGCCAGCGCTTGGCCGGGAATGGGCACCGGGGAGCTGTTTTTT.

J is TRBJ2-5 and V is TRBV9, with TRBD2 as a possible D gene (5 bases). The CDR3 spans 15 residues. The V gene lost 1 base and the J gene lost 2 bases, with 12 bases spanning the gap. Germline V CDR1 and CDR2: SGDLS, YYNGEE. The CDR3 nucleotides read TGTGCCAGCAGCGTATCCCCTAGCAGACAAGAGACCCAGTACTTC. Protein: CASSVSPSRQETQYF.